This is a list of T cell receptor beta chains from one sample in a study of blood T cells in healthy people across ages. In TCRdb, the 5' RACE reads were re-called with MiXCR into one record per CDR3 protein. The sample includes hundreds of thousands of distinct CDR3 sequences, roughly 21% of them seen just once. Sequenced material: blood. The receptors originated from a man between 65 and 80 years old in good health. CDR3s include the opening cysteine and the closing phenylalanine or tryptophan. Fields, in order: CDR3 DNA, CDR3 protein, clone size, J gene, D gene, V gene. D genes are given only for firm matches. Clone sizes are given selectively: once, few, many, or a class where the clone is expanded.

TGTGCCACCAGTGATCCTAGCGGGAGCGGAGGGAGTGAGCAGTTCTTC	CATSDPSGSGGSEQFF	many	TRBJ2-1	TRBD2	TRBV24-1
TGCAGTGCTAGCTGGGACAACAAAAACATTCAGTACTTC	CSASWDNKNIQYF	-	TRBJ2-4	-	TRBV20-1
TGCAGTGCCCATTCCGGGACTAGCGACTATGAGCAGTTCTTC	CSAHSGTSDYEQFF	-	TRBJ2-1	TRBD2	TRBV20-1
TGCGCCAGCAGCTTGGTCTCTGGGGCCAACGTCCTGACTTTC	CASSLVSGANVLTF	many	TRBJ2-6	-	TRBV5-1
TGCGCCAGCAGCCAAGCTCTAGGTGGCATTCAGTACTTC	CASSQALGGIQYF	-	TRBJ2-4	-	TRBV4-1
TGTGCCAGCAGTGACTTAGGGGCCAGCTCCTACAATGAGCAGTTCTTC	CASSDLGASSYNEQFF	many	TRBJ2-1	-	TRBV6-6
TGCAGCGTTGAAGATCTTCAACTAGCGGGGGCCACAGATACGCAGTATTTT	CSVEDLQLAGATDTQYF	few	TRBJ2-3	TRBD2	TRBV29-1
TGTGCCAGCAGCTTAACCAGAACCGGGACAGGGTATCAGCCCCAGCATTTT	CASSLTRTGTGYQPQHF	-	TRBJ1-5	TRBD1	TRBV7-9
TGTGCCAGCAGTTTTTGGAACCGACAGGGGGGAGGCAACACTGAAGCTTTCTTT	CASSFWNRQGGGNTEAFF	-	TRBJ1-1	TRBD1	TRBV28
TGTGCCAGCAAACCGGGGGGGAACACTGAAGCTTTCTTT	CASKPGGNTEAFF	many	TRBJ1-1	-	TRBV7-9
TGTGCCAGCAGTTACACACCAGGGGGACTGAACACTGAAGCTTTCTTT	CASSYTPGGLNTEAFF	-	TRBJ1-1	TRBD1	TRBV6-6
TGCAGCGTTGGGAGCTCCTACGAGCAGTACTTC	CSVGSSYEQYF	many	TRBJ2-7	-	TRBV29-1
TGTGCCAGCTCGGAGGACAGAATGAACACTGAAGCTTTCTTT	CASSEDRMNTEAFF	-	TRBJ1-1	-	TRBV27
TGTGCCAGCAGCCAAGAGACCCCGACAGGGAGAGCTTTCTTT	CASSQETPTGRAFF	-	TRBJ1-1	TRBD1	TRBV14
TGTGCCATCAGTGAGTCGAGTGGCTCGAACACTGAAGCTTTCTTT	CAISESSGSNTEAFF	few	TRBJ1-1	-	TRBV10-3
TGTGCCATCAGACAGGGTCCGTCCGAGCAGTACTTC	CAIRQGPSEQYF	few	TRBJ2-7	-	TRBV10-3
TGTGCCAGCAGCTCGCGGATTGACTACGAGCAGTACTTC	CASSSRIDYEQYF	-	TRBJ2-7	-	TRBV7-2
TGCAGCGTTGGCCAGGGGAGCATGAACACTGAAGCTTTCTTT	CSVGQGSMNTEAFF	few	TRBJ1-1	-	TRBV29-1
TGCAGTGCTAGGACAGGGGTTGGTCAGCCCCAGCATTTT	CSARTGVGQPQHF	-	TRBJ1-5	TRBD1	TRBV20-1
TGCAGTGCTAGTCCGTCGGATAGCAATCAGCCCCAGCATTTT	CSASPSDSNQPQHF	-	TRBJ1-5	-	TRBV20-1
TGTGCCAGCAGTGAAGGAGGGCTCGGTGGGGAGACCCAGTACTTC	CASSEGGLGGETQYF	few	TRBJ2-5	-	TRBV2
TGCAGTGCTAGGCGGAGCGGCAGCACAGATACGCAGTATTTT	CSARRSGSTDTQYF	-	TRBJ2-3	-	TRBV20-1
TGTGCCAGCAGTGAACAGGCTAGCGGGAGGGAAATGAGCTCCTACAATGAGCAGTTCTTC	CASSEQASGREMSSYNEQFF	few	TRBJ2-1	TRBD2	TRBV2
TGCGCCAGCAGCTTGGCCTGGGGGGCAATCTACGAGCAGTACTTC	CASSLAWGAIYEQYF	-	TRBJ2-7	-	TRBV5-1
TGCGCCAGCAGCTCTTCTGGAAATATAGAGTCACCCCTCCACTTT	CASSSSGNIESPLHF	few	TRBJ1-6	-	TRBV5-1
TGCGCCAGCAGCACCGGAACAGGGGGCGGAGTGTCCTACGAGCAGTACTTC	CASSTGTGGGVSYEQYF	-	TRBJ2-7	TRBD1	TRBV4-3
TGTGCCAGCAGTCTAAGTCGGGGACCGAGCTCCTACGAGCAGTACTTC	CASSLSRGPSSYEQYF	few	TRBJ2-7	-	TRBV3-1
TGTGCCAGCAGTTTCCATGACAGAGGGAATGAGCAGTTCTTC	CASSFHDRGNEQFF	-	TRBJ2-1	-	TRBV27
TGTGCCAGCAGTTCAGAGGGGGGAGAGACCCAGTACTTC	CASSSEGGETQYF	few	TRBJ2-5	-	TRBV6-4
TGTGCCAGCAGCTCCCCCGACTTCGCCTACAATGAGCAGTTCTTC	CASSSPDFAYNEQFF	-	TRBJ2-1	-	TRBV11-1
TGTGCCAGCAGTCCCGGCAGGGGGGGCGCAACTAATGAAAAACTGTTTTTT	CASSPGRGGATNEKLFF	few	TRBJ1-4	TRBD1	TRBV12-3/TRBV12-4
TGCAGTGCTAAACTAGCGGGAGTCAATGAGCAGTTCTTC	CSAKLAGVNEQFF	-	TRBJ2-1	TRBD2	TRBV20-1
TGTGCCAGCAGCTTAGAGTGGACTAGCGGATACCAAGAGACCCAGTACTTC	CASSLEWTSGYQETQYF	few	TRBJ2-5	TRBD2	TRBV7-2
TGCAGTGCCCTCTACGGCACCGGGGAGCTGTTTTTT	CSALYGTGELFF	few	TRBJ2-2	-	TRBV20-1
TGTGCCAGCAGCTCCCGAAGGGCTTCCGAGCAGTACTTC	CASSSRRASEQYF	few	TRBJ2-7	-	TRBV21-1
TGTGCCTGTAGAATGGCGGGAGGGCGGCCAGATACGCAGTATTTT	CACRMAGGRPDTQYF	-	TRBJ2-3	TRBD2	TRBV6-1
TGTGCCAGCAGTGTCCTAGGCCCGGAGACCCAGTACTTC	CASSVLGPETQYF	few	TRBJ2-5	-	TRBV6-6
TGTGCCAGCAGCCGACGGGCTAGGGAGCAGTACTTC	CASSRRAREQYF	-	TRBJ2-7	-	TRBV6-2/TRBV6-3
TGTGCCAGCAGCTCGCCGGGACTAGCCAAAGATACGCAGTATTTT	CASSSPGLAKDTQYF	few	TRBJ2-3	TRBD2	TRBV7-2
TGTGCCAGCAGCCCGTCTAGCGGGGGGGCATTATTTGAGCAGTTCTTC	CASSPSSGGALFEQFF	-	TRBJ2-1	TRBD2	TRBV11-2
TGTGCTAGCAGCTCTGCCGATACAGCAGGGACTGAGCAGTTCTTC	CASSSADTAGTEQFF	few	TRBJ2-1	-	TRBV7-7
TGTGCCAGCAGTAGAACGACAGGGCCAGAGACCCAGTACTTC	CASSRTTGPETQYF	few	TRBJ2-5	TRBD1	TRBV6-5
TGTGCCAGCAGCTTACAGCCCGGGACTAGCGGGGTGGATACGCAGTATTTT	CASSLQPGTSGVDTQYF	-	TRBJ2-3	TRBD2	TRBV7-9
TGCGCCAGCAGCTTGGGAAGGGGGCTGAATGAGCAGTTCTTC	CASSLGRGLNEQFF	many	TRBJ2-1	TRBD1	TRBV5-1
TGTGCCAGCAGTGAACGGGGCACCTATGGCTACACCTTC	CASSERGTYGYTF	-	TRBJ1-2	-	TRBV25-1
TGCAGCGTCCGCCCGGGATCTAGCACAGATACGCAGTATTTT	CSVRPGSSTDTQYF	many	TRBJ2-3	-	TRBV29-1
TGTGCCAGCAGCTTAAGGGGGGGGGAACGCTACACCTTC	CASSLRGGERYTF	-	TRBJ1-2	-	TRBV7-9
TGTGCCAGCAGCGTGAACCCCGGGGCCAACGTCCTGACTTTC	CASSVNPGANVLTF	-	TRBJ2-6	-	TRBV6-5
TGCAGCGGCTTACACAATGAGCAGTTCTTC	CSGLHNEQFF	few	TRBJ2-1	-	TRBV29-1
TGTGCCAGCAGCTTAGTTGCGGGAGGTCTTGAGCAGTTCTTC	CASSLVAGGLEQFF	few	TRBJ2-1	TRBD2	TRBV7-9
TGTGCCACCAGTGGCCGACAATACAATGAGCAGTTCTTC	CATSGRQYNEQFF	-	TRBJ2-1	-	TRBV24-1
TGTGCCAGCAGCTTGGATTATGGGGCCGGGTCCTATGGCTACACCTTC	CASSLDYGAGSYGYTF	-	TRBJ1-2	-	TRBV5-5
TGCAGCGTTGAACTCAGCACACAGGGCGAAGAGACCCCGTACTTC	CSVELSTQGEETPYF	few	TRBJ2-5	-	TRBV29-1
TGTGCCAGCAGGGGGACAGGGACCACTGAAGCTTTCTTT	CASRGTGTTEAFF	few	TRBJ1-1	TRBD1	TRBV12-3/TRBV12-4
TGTGCCAGCAGCTTCGGGACAGTTTACTACAATGAGCAGTTCTTC	CASSFGTVYYNEQFF	few	TRBJ2-1	TRBD1	TRBV7-2
TGCAGCGCTAGATGGCAGACCTACGAGCAGTACTTC	CSARWQTYEQYF	-	TRBJ2-7	-	TRBV20-1
TGCGCCAGTAGGGACGCATCTGGGGCCAACGCCCTGACTTTC	CASRDASGANALTF	-	TRBJ2-6	-	TRBV10-2
TGTGCCAGCACCAAGGAAGGGGGGGAACTTAATCAGCCCCAGCATTTT	CASTKEGGELNQPQHF	few	TRBJ1-5	-	TRBV7-8
TGCAGTGCTAGCCCGGGCGGGAGTTCAGAGACCCAGTACTTC	CSASPGGSSETQYF	-	TRBJ2-5	TRBD2	TRBV20-1
TGTGCCAGCTCACCGTGGGAGTTAAGGAACAATGAGCAGTTCTTC	CASSPWELRNNEQFF	-	TRBJ2-1	-	TRBV18